This T cell receptor (beta chain) emerged from a study of technical replicates of blood from a few donors. In germline, CDR1 is SNHLY, CDR2 FYNNEI. V lost 4 bases and J 8 bases, leaving 12 bases between the germline ends. This CDR3 is built from 13 residues. Assay: immunoSEQ multiplex PCR; the TCRdb copy retains only in-frame clones and omits some. The sample has about 62,000 clones; more than 75% are singletons. The sequence came from a human donor in good health. Some clones in this sample may be carry-over from other donors' samples. The specimen was PBMCs. The V call is TRBV2, the J call TRBJ1-5, with a tentative D call TRBD1 (6 bases). Here the CDR3 reads CASSGQAREPQHF. CDR3 nucleotides: TGTGCCAGCAGTGGACAGGCCCGAGAGCCCCAGCATTTT.